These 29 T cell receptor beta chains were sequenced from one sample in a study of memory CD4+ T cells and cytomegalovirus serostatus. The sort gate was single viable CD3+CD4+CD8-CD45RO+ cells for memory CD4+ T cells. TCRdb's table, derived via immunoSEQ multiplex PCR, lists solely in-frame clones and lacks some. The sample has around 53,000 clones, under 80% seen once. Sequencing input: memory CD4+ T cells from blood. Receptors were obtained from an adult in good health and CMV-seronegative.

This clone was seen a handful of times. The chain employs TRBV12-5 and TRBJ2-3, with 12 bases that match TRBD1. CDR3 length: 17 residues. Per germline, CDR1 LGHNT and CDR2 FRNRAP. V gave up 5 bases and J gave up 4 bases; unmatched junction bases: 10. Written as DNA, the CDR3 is TGTGCTAGTGGTCTGGGACAGGGGGCGTATGCGGCAGATACGCAGTATTTT. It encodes CASGLGQGAYAADTQYF.

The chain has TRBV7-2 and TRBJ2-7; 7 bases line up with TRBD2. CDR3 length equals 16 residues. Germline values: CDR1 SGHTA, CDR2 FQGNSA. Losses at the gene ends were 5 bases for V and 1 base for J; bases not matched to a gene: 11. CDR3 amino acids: CASSHAGRGSSYEQYF. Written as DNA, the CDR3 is TGTGCCAGCAGCCACGCCGGGCGGGGGTCTTCCTACGAGCAGTACTTC.

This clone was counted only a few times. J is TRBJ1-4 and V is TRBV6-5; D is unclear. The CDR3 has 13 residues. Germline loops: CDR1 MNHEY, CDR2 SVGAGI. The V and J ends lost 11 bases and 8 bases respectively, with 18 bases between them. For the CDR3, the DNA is TGTGCCTGCCGATCCCAATTGAGAGAAAAACTGTTTTTT. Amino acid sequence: CACRSQLREKLFF.

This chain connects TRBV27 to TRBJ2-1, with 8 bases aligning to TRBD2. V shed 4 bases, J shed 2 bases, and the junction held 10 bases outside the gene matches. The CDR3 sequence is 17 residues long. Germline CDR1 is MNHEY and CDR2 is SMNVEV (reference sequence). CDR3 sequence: CASSSLMRGATYNEQFF. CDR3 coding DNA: TGTGCCAGCAGTTCGCTAATGCGGGGGGCTACCTACAATGAGCAGTTCTTC.

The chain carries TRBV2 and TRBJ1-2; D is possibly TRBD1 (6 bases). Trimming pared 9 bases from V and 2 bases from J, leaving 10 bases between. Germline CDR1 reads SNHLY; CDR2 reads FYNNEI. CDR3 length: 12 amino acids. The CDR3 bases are TGTGCCAGACAGGGCGCCAACTATGGCTACACCTTC. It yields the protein CARQGANYGYTF.

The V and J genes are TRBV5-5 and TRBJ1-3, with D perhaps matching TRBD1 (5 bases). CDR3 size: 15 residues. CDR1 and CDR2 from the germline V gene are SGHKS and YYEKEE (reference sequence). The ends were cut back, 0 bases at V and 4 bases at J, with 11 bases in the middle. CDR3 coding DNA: TGTGCCAGCAGCTTGGAAGGGGTGGGAGGAAACACCATATATTTT. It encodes CASSLEGVGGNTIYF.

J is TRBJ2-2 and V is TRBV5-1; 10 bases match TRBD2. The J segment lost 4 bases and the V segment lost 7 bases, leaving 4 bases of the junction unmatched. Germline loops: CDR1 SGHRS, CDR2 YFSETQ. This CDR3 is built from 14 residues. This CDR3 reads CASSVAGGTGELFF. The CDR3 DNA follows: TGCGCCAGCTCTGTAGCGGGGGGCACCGGGGAGCTGTTTTTT.

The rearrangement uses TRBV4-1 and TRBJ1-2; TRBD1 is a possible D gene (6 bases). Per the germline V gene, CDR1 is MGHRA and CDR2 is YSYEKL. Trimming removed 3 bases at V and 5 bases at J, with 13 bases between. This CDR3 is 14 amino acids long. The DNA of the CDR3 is TGCGCCAGCAGCCAGGAGAGACAGGCTTATGGCTACACCTTC. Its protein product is CASSQERQAYGYTF.

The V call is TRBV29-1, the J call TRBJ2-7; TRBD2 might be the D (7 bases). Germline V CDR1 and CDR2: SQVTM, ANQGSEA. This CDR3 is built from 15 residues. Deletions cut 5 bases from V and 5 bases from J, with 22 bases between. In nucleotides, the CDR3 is TGCAGCGTTAACCCGCCTGGGGGGGCCCCGCACGAGCAGTACTTC. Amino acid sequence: CSVNPPGGAPHEQYF.

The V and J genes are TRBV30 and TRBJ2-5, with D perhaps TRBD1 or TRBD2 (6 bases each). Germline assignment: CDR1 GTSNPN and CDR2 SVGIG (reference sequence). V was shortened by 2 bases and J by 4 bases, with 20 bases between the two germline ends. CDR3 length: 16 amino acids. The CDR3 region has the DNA TGTGCCTGGAGTTACGTGGGGGGCCTAAGGGGAGAGACCCAGTACTTC. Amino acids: CAWSYVGGLRGETQYF.

The CDR3: CASMDARLAGGLDNEQFF. The CDR3 DNA is TGTGCCAGCATGGACGCCCGACTAGCGGGGGGATTAGACAATGAGCAGTTCTTC. The rearrangement uses TRBV2 and TRBJ2-1; 13 bases map to TRBD2. This CDR3 contains 18 residues. J gave up 5 bases and V 7 bases, and 14 bases lay outside the gene matches. Germline loops: CDR1 SNHLY, CDR2 FYNNEI.

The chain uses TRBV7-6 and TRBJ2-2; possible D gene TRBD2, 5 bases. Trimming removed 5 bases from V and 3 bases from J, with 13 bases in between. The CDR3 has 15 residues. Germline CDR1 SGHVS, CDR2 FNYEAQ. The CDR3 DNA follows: TGTGCCAGCAGCCTTCAGGAGGCGCACACCGGGGAGCTGTTTTTT. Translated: CASSLQEAHTGELFF.

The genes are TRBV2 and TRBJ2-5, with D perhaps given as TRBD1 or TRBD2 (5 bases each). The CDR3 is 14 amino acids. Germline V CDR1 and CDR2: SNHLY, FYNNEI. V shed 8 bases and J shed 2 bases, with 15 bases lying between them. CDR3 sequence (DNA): TGTGCCAGCTTGCCGAGGGGCCGTCAAGAGACCCAGTACTTC. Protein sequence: CASLPRGRQETQYF. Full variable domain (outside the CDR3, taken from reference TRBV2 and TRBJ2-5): EPEVTQTPSHQVTQMGQEVILRCVPISNHLYFYWYRQILGQKVEFLVSFYNNEISEKSEIFDDQFSVERPDGSNFTLKIRSTKLEDSAMYFCASLPRGRQETQYFGPGTRLLVL.

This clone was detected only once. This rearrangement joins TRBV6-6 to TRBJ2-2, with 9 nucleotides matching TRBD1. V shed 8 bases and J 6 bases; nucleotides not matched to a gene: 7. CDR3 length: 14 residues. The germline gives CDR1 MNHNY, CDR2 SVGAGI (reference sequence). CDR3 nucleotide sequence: TGTGCCAGCTATCGGGACAGGGCTTCCGGGGAGCTGTTTTTT. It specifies CASYRDRASGELFF.

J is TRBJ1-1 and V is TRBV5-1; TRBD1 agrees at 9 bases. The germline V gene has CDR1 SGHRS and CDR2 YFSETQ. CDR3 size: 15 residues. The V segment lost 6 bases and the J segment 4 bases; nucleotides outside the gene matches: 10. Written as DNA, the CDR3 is TGCGCCAGCACCCCGGCGGGACAGGGAGGCACTGAAGCTTTCTTT. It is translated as CASTPAGQGGTEAFF.

CDR3 loop: CASSFVTGELFF. CDR3 nucleotides: TGTGCCAGCAGTTTCGTCACCGGGGAGCTGTTTTTT. The J gene is TRBJ2-2, the V gene TRBV27; D is unclear. The germline CDR1 and CDR2 sequences are MNHEY and SMNVEV (reference sequence). The CDR3 is made up of 12 amino acids. Trimming left V 3 bases short and J 4 bases short, with 3 bases between.

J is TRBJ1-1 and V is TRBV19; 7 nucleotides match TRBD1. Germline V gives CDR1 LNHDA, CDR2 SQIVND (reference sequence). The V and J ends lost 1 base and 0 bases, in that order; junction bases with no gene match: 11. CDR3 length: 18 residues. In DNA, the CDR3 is TGTGCCAGTAGTATAGGGTTGGGACAGCCGACCCTGAACACTGAAGCTTTCTTT. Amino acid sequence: CASSIGLGQPTLNTEAFF. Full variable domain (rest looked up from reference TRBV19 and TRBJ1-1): DGGITQSPKYLFRKEGQNVTLSCEQNLNHDAMYWYRQDPGQGLRLIYYSQIVNDFQKGDIAEGYSVSREKKESFPLTVTSAQKNPTAFYLCASSIGLGQPTLNTEAFFGQGTRLTVV.

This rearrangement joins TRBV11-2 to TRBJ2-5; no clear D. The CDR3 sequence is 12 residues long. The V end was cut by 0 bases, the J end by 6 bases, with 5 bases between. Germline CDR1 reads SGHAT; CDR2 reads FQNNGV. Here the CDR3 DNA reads TGTGCCAGCAGCTTAGATAAGAAGACCCAGTACTTC. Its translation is CASSLDKKTQYF.

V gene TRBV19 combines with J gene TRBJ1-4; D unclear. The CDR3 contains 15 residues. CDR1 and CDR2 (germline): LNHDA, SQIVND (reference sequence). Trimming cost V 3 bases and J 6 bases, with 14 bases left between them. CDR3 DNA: TGTGCCAGTAGTATTTCGGGCAGAACGTATGAAAAACTGTTTTTT. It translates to CASSISGRTYEKLFF.

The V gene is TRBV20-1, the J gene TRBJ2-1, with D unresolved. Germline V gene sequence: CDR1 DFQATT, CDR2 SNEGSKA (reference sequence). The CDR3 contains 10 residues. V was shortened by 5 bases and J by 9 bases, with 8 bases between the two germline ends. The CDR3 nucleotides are TGCAGTGCTGGAAAGCGTGAGCAGTTCTTC. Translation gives CSAGKREQFF.

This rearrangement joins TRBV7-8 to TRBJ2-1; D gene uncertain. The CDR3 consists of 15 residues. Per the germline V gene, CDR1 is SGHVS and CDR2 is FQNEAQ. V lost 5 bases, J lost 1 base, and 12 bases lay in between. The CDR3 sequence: CASSPYSSSYNEQFF. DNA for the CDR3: TGTGCCAGCAGCCCGTACTCCTCTTCCTACAATGAGCAGTTCTTC. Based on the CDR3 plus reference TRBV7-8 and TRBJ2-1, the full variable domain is GAGVSQSPRYKVAKRGQDVALRCDPISGHVSLFWYQQALGQGPEFLTYFQNEAQLDKSGLPSDRFFAERPEGSVSTLKIQRTQQEDSAVYLCASSPYSSSYNEQFFGPGTRLTVL.

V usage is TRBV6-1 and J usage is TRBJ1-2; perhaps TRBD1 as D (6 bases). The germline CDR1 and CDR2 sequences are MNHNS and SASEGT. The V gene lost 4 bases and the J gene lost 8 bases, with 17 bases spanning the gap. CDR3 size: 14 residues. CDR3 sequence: CASSAVPRGGGYTF. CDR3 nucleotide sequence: TGTGCCAGCAGTGCCGTCCCCCGGGGGGGCGGCTACACCTTC.

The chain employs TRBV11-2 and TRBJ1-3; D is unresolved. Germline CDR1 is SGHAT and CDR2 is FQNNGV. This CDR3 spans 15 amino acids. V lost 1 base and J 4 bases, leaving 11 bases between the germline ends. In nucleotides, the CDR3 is TGTGCCAGCAGCTTAGGAGGCAACGTAGGAAACACCATATATTTT. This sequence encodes CASSLGGNVGNTIYF.

The DNA of the CDR3 is TGTGCCAGCAGCTCGGGAGGGGTAAAAGGGGATACGCAGTATTTT. Its protein is CASSSGGVKGDTQYF. The rearrangement links TRBV5-4 to TRBJ2-3; 8 nucleotides match TRBD2. Looked up from germline, CDR1 is SGHNT and CDR2 is YYREEE (reference sequence). This CDR3 region has 15 residues. Trimming removed 3 bases from V and 6 bases from J; junction bases left unmatched: 9.

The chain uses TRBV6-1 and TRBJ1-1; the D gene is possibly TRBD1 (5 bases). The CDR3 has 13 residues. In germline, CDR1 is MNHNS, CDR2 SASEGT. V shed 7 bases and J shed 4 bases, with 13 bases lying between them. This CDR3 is CASIPGPGTEAFF. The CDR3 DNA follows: TGTGCCAGCATCCCGGGACCGGGCACTGAAGCTTTCTTT.

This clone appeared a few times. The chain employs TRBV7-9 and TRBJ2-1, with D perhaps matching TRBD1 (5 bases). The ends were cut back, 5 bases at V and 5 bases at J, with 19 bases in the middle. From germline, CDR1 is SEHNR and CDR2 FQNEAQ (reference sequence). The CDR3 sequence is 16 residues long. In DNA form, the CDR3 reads TGTGCCAGCAGCCCCAGGGTTGCATTCCTCCACAATGAGCAGTTCTTC. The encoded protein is CASSPRVAFLHNEQFF.

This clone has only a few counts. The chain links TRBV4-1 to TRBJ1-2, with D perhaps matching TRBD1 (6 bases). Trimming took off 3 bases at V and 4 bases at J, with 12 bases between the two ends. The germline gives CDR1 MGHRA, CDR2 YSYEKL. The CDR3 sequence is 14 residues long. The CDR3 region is CASSQDSGVYGYTF. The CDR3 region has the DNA TGCGCCAGCAGCCAGGATTCAGGGGTCTATGGCTACACCTTC.

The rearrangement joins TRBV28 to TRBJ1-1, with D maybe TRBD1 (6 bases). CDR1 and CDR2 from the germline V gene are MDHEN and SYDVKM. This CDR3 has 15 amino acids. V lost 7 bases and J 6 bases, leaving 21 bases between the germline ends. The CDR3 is CASTQARAGVPEAFF. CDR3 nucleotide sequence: TGTGCCAGCACTCAGGCTAGGGCAGGGGTACCTGAAGCTTTCTTT.

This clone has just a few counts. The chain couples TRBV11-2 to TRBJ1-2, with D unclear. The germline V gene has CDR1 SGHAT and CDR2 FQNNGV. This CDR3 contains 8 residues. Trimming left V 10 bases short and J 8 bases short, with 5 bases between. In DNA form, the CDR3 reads TGTGCCATCGGCGGCTACACCTTC. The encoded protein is CAIGGYTF.